The source of this TCR beta chain is a study of blood T cell repertoires in COVID-19. Produced via immunoSEQ multiplex PCR; TCRdb's table is partial and in-frame only. Altogether 350,000 to 450,000 clones are present, about 88% being singletons, with the ten largest covering approximately 1.3%. CDR3 length equals 14 residues. The germline CDR1 and CDR2 sequences are SEHNR and FQNEAQ (reference sequence). Trimming shortened V by 0 bases and J by 5 bases, and 10 bases separated the two germline ends. The chain joins TRBV7-9 to TRBJ2-5; a possible D gene is TRBD1 (5 bases). Sequencing was performed on PBMCs or T cells enriched from blood (not recorded which). This TCR was sampled from a woman between 18 and 29 years old who had been exposed to COVID-19. CDR3 nucleotide sequence: TGTGCCAGCAGCTTAGCGGTGGGGCTGGAGACCCAGTACTTC. Amino acid sequence: CASSLAVGLETQYF.